The next 10 T cell receptor beta chains were all read from a single sample in a study of OX40 agonist ivuxolimab in advanced cancers. Here immunoSEQ multiplex PCR was the method, and the copy in TCRdb shows in-frame clones only, minus some. The sample carries around 95,000 clones, 93% recorded once. The sample here was CD4+ or CD8+ T cells sorted from blood, taken in a trial of the OX40 agonist ivuxolimab. These receptors all stem from an adult with an advanced solid tumor such as melanoma, head and neck, liver or kidney cancer.

This chain links TRBV30 with TRBJ1-2; D perhaps matches TRBD1 (6 bases). In germline, CDR1 is GTSNPN, CDR2 SVGIG (reference sequence). CDR3 length: 13 amino acids. V was shortened by 1 base and J by 7 bases, with 13 bases between the two germline ends. CDR3 nucleotides: TGTGCCTGGAGTGCCTCCGGGACACTTGGCTACACCTTC. This encodes CAWSASGTLGYTF.

This clone was observed a single time. This chain links TRBV28 with TRBJ1-5, with 8 bases fitting TRBD1. This CDR3 has 15 amino acids. From germline, CDR1 is MDHEN and CDR2 SYDVKM. The V segment lost 3 bases and the J segment 1 base; nucleotides outside the gene matches: 2. CDR3 nucleotide sequence: TGTGCCAGCAGTTTTGACAGGGGAAGCAATCAGCCCCAGCATTTT. Its protein product is CASSFDRGSNQPQHF. The full variable domain, its missing parts supplied by reference TRBV28 and TRBJ1-5, is DVKVTQSSRYLVKRTGEKVFLECVQDMDHENMFWYRQDPGLGLRLIYFSYDVKMKEKGDIPEGYSVSREKKERFSLILESASTNQTSMYLCASSFDRGSNQPQHFGDGTRLSIL.

This sequence joins TRBV5-6 and TRBJ2-2; 9 bases are shared with TRBD2. CDR3 length: 14 amino acids. Germline CDR1 and CDR2: SGHDT and YYEEEE. Trimming cost V 4 bases and J 8 bases; bases outside gene matches: 6. The CDR3: CASSDGLAPGELFF. CDR3 in DNA: TGTGCCAGCAGCGACGGACTAGCGCCAGGGGAGCTGTTTTTT.

The chain couples TRBV28 to TRBJ1-2; a possible D gene is TRBD1 (6 bases). In germline, CDR1 is MDHEN, CDR2 SYDVKM. The CDR3 is 15 residues long. Trimming removed 1 base from V and 2 bases from J, with 11 bases in between. CDR3 bases: TGTGCCAGCAGTTTATTGGGGGGCCAAAACTATGGCTACACCTTC. Protein product: CASSLLGGQNYGYTF.

The chain carries TRBV15 and TRBJ2-7, with D possibly matching TRBD2 (5 bases). Germline loops: CDR1 LNHNV, CDR2 YYDKDF (reference sequence). The CDR3 runs to 15 residues. V lost 1 base and J lost 0, with 10 bases in between. In DNA, the CDR3 is TGTGCCACCAGCAGAGGAGGGAGAAGCTCCTACGAGCAGTACTTC. Encoded protein: CATSRGGRSSYEQYF.

The chain uses TRBV20-1 and TRBJ2-5; a possible D gene is TRBD1 (5 bases). Trimming pared 7 bases from V and 3 bases from J, leaving 9 bases between. CDR3 length equals 11 residues. Germline CDR1 reads DFQATT; CDR2 reads SNEGSKA (reference sequence). CDR3: CSVQEKETQYF. The CDR3 bases are TGCAGTGTACAGGAGAAAGAGACCCAGTACTTC.

The genes are TRBV6-1 and TRBJ1-6, with a tentative D call TRBD1 (5 bases). Germline CDR1 and CDR2: MNHNS and SASEGT. Trimming cost V 0 bases and J 7 bases, with 16 bases left between them. CDR3 size: 17 residues. DNA for the CDR3: TGTGCCAGCAGTGAAGCGCTGGCGGGGGGTAACAATTCACCCCTCCACTTT. It encodes CASSEALAGGNNSPLHF.

The rearrangement uses TRBV6-6 and TRBJ2-5, with a tentative D call TRBD2 (7 bases). V was cut by 4 bases and J by 5 bases, with 14 bases left in between. Germline lookup yields CDR1 MNHNY and CDR2 SVGAGI (reference sequence). The CDR3 sequence is 14 residues long. In nucleotides, the CDR3 is TGTGCCAGCAGTTCCCCCGGGGGGCGGGAGACCCAGTACTTC. It specifies CASSSPGGRETQYF.

This clone was detected only once. V gene TRBV19 combines with J gene TRBJ2-3; 14 bases line up with TRBD2. This CDR3 is built from 18 residues. Germline assignment: CDR1 LNHDA and CDR2 SQIVND (reference sequence). The ends lost 2 bases at V and 4 bases at J; junction bases unmatched: 8. The CDR3 here is CASSISRLAGGPPDTQYF. In nucleotides, the CDR3 is TGTGCCAGTAGTATAAGCCGACTAGCGGGAGGGCCGCCAGATACGCAGTATTTT.

The J gene is TRBJ1-2, the V gene TRBV30; 9 bases align to TRBD1. The length of the CDR3 is 12 residues. Losses at the gene ends were 5 bases for V and 5 bases for J; bases not matched to a gene: 3. The germline V gene encodes CDR1 GTSNPN and CDR2 SVGIG (reference sequence). The CDR3 DNA is TGTGCCTGGTCGGGACAGGGATATGGCTACACCTTC. Amino acids: CAWSGQGYGYTF.